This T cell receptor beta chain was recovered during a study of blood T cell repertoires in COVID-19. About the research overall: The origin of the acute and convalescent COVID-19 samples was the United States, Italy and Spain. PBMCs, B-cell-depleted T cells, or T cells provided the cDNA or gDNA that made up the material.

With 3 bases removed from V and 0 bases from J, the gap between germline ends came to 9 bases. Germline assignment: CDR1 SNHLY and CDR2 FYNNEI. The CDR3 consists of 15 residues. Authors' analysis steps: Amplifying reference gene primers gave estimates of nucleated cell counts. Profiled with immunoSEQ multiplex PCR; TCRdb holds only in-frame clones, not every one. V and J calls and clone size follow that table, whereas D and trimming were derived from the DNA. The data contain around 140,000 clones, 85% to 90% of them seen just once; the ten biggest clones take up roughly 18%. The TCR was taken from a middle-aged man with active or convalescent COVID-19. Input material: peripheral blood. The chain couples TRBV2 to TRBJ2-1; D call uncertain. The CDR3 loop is CASSELLSSYNEQFF. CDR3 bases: TGTGCCAGCAGTGAGCTCCTAAGCTCCTACAATGAGCAGTTCTTC.